This TCR beta chain was identified in a study of cytomegalovirus exposure and HLA in healthy donors. Assay: immunoSEQ multiplex PCR; the TCRdb copy retains only in-frame clones and omits some. The sample lists tens of thousands of clones; 93% were seen once. Study-level points and caveats: The authors listed 150 or so TCR beta chains as cytomegalovirus-associated.

Germline CDR1 and CDR2: GTSNPN and SVGIG (reference sequence). The CDR3 runs to 13 residues. V was shortened by 3 bases and J by 5 bases, with 13 bases between the two germline ends. Regarding this clone: Antigen specificity is unknown.

Sequences were obtained from PBMCs. The chain recombines TRBV30 with TRBJ1-1; tentative D call: TRBD1 (6 bases). The sequence was obtained from a woman in her twenties or thirties in good health and CMV-seronegative. For the CDR3, the DNA is TGTGCCTGGAGCGGACAGTCTGGAACTGAAGCTTTCTTT. Residues: CAWSGQSGTEAFF.